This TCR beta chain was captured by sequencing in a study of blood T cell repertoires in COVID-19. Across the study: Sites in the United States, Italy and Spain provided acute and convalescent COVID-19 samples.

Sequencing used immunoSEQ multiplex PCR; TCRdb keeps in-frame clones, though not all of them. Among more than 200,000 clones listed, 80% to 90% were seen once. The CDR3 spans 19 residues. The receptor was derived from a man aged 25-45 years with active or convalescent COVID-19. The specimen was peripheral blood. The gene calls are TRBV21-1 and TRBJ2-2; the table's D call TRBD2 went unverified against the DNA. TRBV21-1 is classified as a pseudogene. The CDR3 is CASSRPSGGLTRVTGELFF. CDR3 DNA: TGTGCCAGCAGTCGGCCTAGCGGGGGGCTAACACGGGTCACCGGGGAGCTGTTTTTT.